These 29 T cell receptor beta chains were sequenced from one sample in a study of human T cells and chemical hapten exposure (dated by TCRdb to the early 2020s). The label giving this sample's time point can be read as: patch test 3, about 24 weeks after DPC sensitization. The treatment or condition label on this specimen signifies: therapeutic diphenylcyclopropenone sensitization with weekly scalp DPC. Library prep was done by RACE. The reads were generated on a NextSeq 500. Clones were called with MiXCR by TCRdb after fastp trimmed the public reads at Q25, and only in-frame beta chains were retained. CDR3 protein sequences are deduplicated, and each keeps its most common genes and DNA. For this sample there are approximately 71,000 distinct CDR3 sequences; approximately 10% appear just once. Roughly 1.5% of the sample goes to the ten largest clones. This specimen was whole blood, taken in connection with sensitization to the hapten diphenylcyclopropenone (DPC). These receptors came from a woman aged 45-59 years with alopecia areata. Some clones in this sample may be carry-over from other donors' samples.

Many counts were recorded for this clonotype. The V and J genes are TRBV28 and TRBJ1-2; TRBD1 is a possible D gene (6 bases). Germline lookup yields CDR1 MDHEN and CDR2 SYDVKM. V dropped 6 bases and J dropped 6 bases, with 17 bases sitting between them. This CDR3 contains 14 residues. The CDR3 region is CASRRGGRVHGYTF. In DNA form, the CDR3 reads TGTGCCAGCAGGAGGGGGGGCAGGGTCCATGGCTACACCTTC.

The genes are TRBV7-9 and TRBJ2-1, with TRBD2 as a possible D gene (5 bases). Germline assignment: CDR1 SEHNR and CDR2 FQNEAQ (reference sequence). V lost 5 bases and J 4 bases, leaving 21 bases between the germline ends. The CDR3 covers 17 residues. The CDR3 DNA sequence: TGTGCCAGCAGCCCCCGATTGAGGGCAGGTTTTTACAATGAGCAGTTCTTC. Its translation: CASSPRLRAGFYNEQFF.

The rearrangement links TRBV28 to TRBJ1-2, with D perhaps matching TRBD1 (5 bases). Germline CDR1 is MDHEN and CDR2 is SYDVKM. The length of the CDR3 is 12 residues. Trimming left V 2 bases short and J 10 bases short, with 11 bases between. CDR3 amino acids: CASSLSYRNYTF. The CDR3 DNA reads TGTGCCAGCAGTTTAAGCTACAGGAACTACACCTTC.

To note about this clonotype: A much larger clonotype is one base distant, so this may be a read error. This chain uses TRBV19 with TRBJ2-2; 8 bases are a match to TRBD1. CDR1 and CDR2 from the germline V gene are LNHDA and SQIVND (reference sequence). The CDR3 has 15 residues. V was pared by 5 bases and J by 3 bases, with 5 bases of the junction left unmatched. The CDR3 bases are TGTGCCAGTAGTGTCCGGACAGGGCACACCGGGGAGCTGTTTTTT. This gives the protein CASSVRTGHTGELFF.

This chain joins TRBV29-1 and TRBJ1-1; D is possibly TRBD1 (6 bases). There are 12 residues in the CDR3. The germline gives CDR1 SQVTM, CDR2 ANQGSEA. V gave up 7 bases and J gave up 5 bases, with 14 bases separating them. For the CDR3, the DNA is TGCAGCGCTGGCGGGGGCCGGACTGAAGCTTTCTTT. Protein sequence: CSAGGGRTEAFF.

This clonotype was seen more than once but under ten times. The V call is TRBV7-9, the J call TRBJ2-1; a weak D match, TRBD2 (6 bases). The CDR3 has 14 residues. Germline CDR1 and CDR2: SEHNR and FQNEAQ (reference sequence). The V end lost 4 bases, the J end lost 8 bases, and 15 bases lay between the germline ends. The CDR3 region has the DNA TGTGCCAGCAGCTGGTTGGAGGGCGATGATGAGCAGTTCTTC. Amino acid sequence: CASSWLEGDDEQFF.

This clonotype was seen ten or more times. This chain's CDR3 is CASSLGTGRASNQPQHF. For the CDR3, the DNA is TGTGCCAGCAGCTTAGGGACAGGGAGGGCCAGCAATCAGCCCCAGCATTTT. This sequence joins TRBV7-2 and TRBJ1-5; 8 bases are shared with TRBD1. Trimming removed 1 base from V and 1 base from J; junction bases left unmatched: 6. Germline V gene sequence: CDR1 SGHTA, CDR2 FQGNSA. The CDR3 has 17 amino acids.

This clonotype was counted only a few times. As DNA, the CDR3 is TGCAGCGTTGACGATCAGTTCTTC. Translated, it gives CSVDDQFF. The chain links TRBV29-1 to TRBJ2-1; D gene unclear. V was shortened by 3 bases and J by 13 bases, with 4 bases between the two germline ends. The CDR3 runs to 8 residues. Germline V lookup: CDR1 SQVTM, CDR2 ANQGSEA.

The chain links TRBV6-2 or TRBV6-3 to TRBJ2-7; a weak D match, TRBD1 (6 bases). The CDR3 has 11 residues. Germline CDR1 is MNHEY and CDR2 is SVGEGT. This chain's CDR3 is CATQGFYEQYF. In DNA form, the CDR3 reads TGTGCGACACAGGGTTTCTACGAGCAGTACTTC.

The chain combines TRBV7-9 with TRBJ2-7, with 7 positions matching TRBD1. CDR1 and CDR2 from the germline V gene are SEHNR and FQNEAQ (reference sequence). Trimming took 5 bases from V and 6 from J; bases not matched to a gene: 13. CDR3 length: 15 residues. The CDR3 region is CASSGHRGVEGEQYF. The CDR3 region has the DNA TGTGCCAGCAGCGGGCACAGGGGAGTGGAAGGCGAGCAGTACTTC. The variable domain in full, completed from reference TRBV7-9 and TRBJ2-7, reads DTGVSQNPRHKITKRGQNVTFRCDPISEHNRLYWYRQTLGQGPEFLTYFQNEAQLEKSRLLSDRFSAERPKGSFSTLEIQRTEQGDSAMYLCASSGHRGVEGEQYFGPGTRLTVT.

This clonotype was seen a handful of times. The chain recombines TRBV28 with TRBJ1-4; D is ambiguous. Germline V gene lookup returns CDR1 MDHEN and CDR2 SYDVKM. The CDR3 covers 12 residues. V lost 5 bases to trimming and J lost 7 bases, with 8 bases between them. The CDR3 DNA is TGTGCCAGCAGTCTAAATATTGAAAAACTGTTTTTT. As protein: CASSLNIEKLFF.

This clonotype was found many times. The chain recombines TRBV5-1 with TRBJ2-3, with 12 bases that match TRBD2. The CDR3 consists of 16 residues. The germline V gene has CDR1 SGHRS and CDR2 YFSETQ. V trimming: 4 bases; J trimming: 3 bases; junction bases outside the gene matches: 6. Written as DNA, the CDR3 is TGCGCCAGCAGCCAGACTAGCGGGAGTATAACAGATACGCAGTATTTT. This encodes CASSQTSGSITDTQYF.

In this sample, this clonotype turned up many times. The chain carries TRBV18 and TRBJ2-3; D may be TRBD1 or TRBD2 (5 bases each). V was pared by 2 bases and J by 1 base, with 10 bases between. Germline CDR1 and CDR2: KGHSH and LQKENI. The CDR3 loop spans 15 amino acids. Here the CDR3 DNA reads TGTGCCAGCTCACCATCCGAGGGACGCACAGATACGCAGTATTTT. This codes for CASSPSEGRTDTQYF.

This clonotype was picked up a small number of times. V usage is TRBV11-2 and J usage is TRBJ2-1; D possibly corresponds to TRBD2 (7 bases). Germline V gene lookup returns CDR1 SGHAT and CDR2 FQNNGV. The CDR3 has 16 residues. The V and J ends lost 5 bases and 5 bases respectively, with 19 bases between them. CDR3 nucleotides: TGTGCCAGCAGCCGCTCTGGGAGGGGGGTCCACAATGAGCAGTTCTTC. Protein: CASSRSGRGVHNEQFF.

There are a few counts of this clonotype. The chain carries TRBV4-1 and TRBJ1-4; a possible D gene is TRBD1 (5 bases). With 7 bases removed from V and 4 bases from J, the gap between germline ends came to 19 bases. CDR1 is MGHRA and CDR2 is YSYEKL in the germline V gene. The CDR3 spans 16 residues. The CDR3: CASTPRPGTFNEKLFF. The CDR3 DNA is TGCGCCAGCACCCCGAGGCCCGGGACGTTTAATGAAAAACTGTTTTTT.

This clonotype was seen ten or more times. The chain links TRBV6-2 or TRBV6-3 to TRBJ2-1; D gene uncertain. The germline V and J ends were trimmed by 0 bases and 5 bases, with 20 bases remaining between them. CDR1 and CDR2 (germline): MNHEY, SVGEGT. The CDR3 loop spans 18 amino acids. DNA of the CDR3: TGTGCCAGCAGTTACTCGATTCCTCAGTTATACCCTAACAATGAGCAGTTCTTC. Its translation is CASSYSIPQLYPNNEQFF.

This clonotype came up many times. This chain uses TRBV4-3 with TRBJ2-3; D might be TRBD2 (5 bases). The CDR3 is made up of 14 amino acids. Germline V gene sequence: CDR1 LGHNA, CDR2 YSLEER. Trimming removed 3 bases from V and 6 bases from J, with 13 bases in between. This CDR3 is CASSQDTSRDTQYF. CDR3 DNA sequence: TGCGCCAGCAGCCAGGATACTAGTAGGGATACGCAGTATTTT.

This clonotype was recorded at least ten times. The chain couples TRBV4-3 to TRBJ1-4; D may be TRBD1 (5 bases). CDR1 and CDR2 (germline): LGHNA, YSLEER. V gave up 0 bases and J gave up 6 bases, with 11 bases separating them. CDR3 length: 15 residues. CDR3 in amino acids: CASSQDSRGDEKLFF. The CDR3 DNA reads as TGCGCCAGCAGCCAAGATAGTAGGGGCGATGAAAAACTGTTTTTT.

This chain uses TRBV20-1 with TRBJ2-2, with D perhaps given as TRBD1 or TRBD2 (5 bases each). Deletions cut 5 bases from V and 7 bases from J, with 20 bases between. The CDR3 length is 15 residues. The V gene's germline CDR1 is DFQATT and CDR2 SNEGSKA (reference sequence). As DNA, the CDR3 is TGCAGTGCTTACCCCCGGGACGTTATTCTCGGGGAGCTGTTTTTT. Protein sequence: CSAYPRDVILGELFF.

This sequence joins TRBV29-1 and TRBJ2-4; D is undetermined. The length of the CDR3 is 12 residues. With 4 bases removed from V and 0 bases from J, the gap between germline ends came to 4 bases. The germline V gene encodes CDR1 SQVTM and CDR2 ANQGSEA. The CDR3 loop reads CSVGVAKNIQYF. CDR3 DNA sequence: TGCAGCGTTGGTGTAGCCAAAAACATTCAGTACTTC.

A remark on this clonotype: A read error may produce the germline difference seen at one junction end. V gene TRBV29-1 combines with J gene TRBJ1-1, with D hard to call. The CDR3 sequence is 11 residues long. Germline CDR1 SQVTM, CDR2 ANQGSEA. CDR3 DNA: TGCAGCGTTGATCTGTACGGGGATTCAGTCTTT. The encoded protein is CSVDLYGDSVF.

In this sample, this clonotype turned up a few times. The chain is built from TRBV7-9 and TRBJ1-5; no clear D. V lost 3 bases and J 3 bases, leaving 6 bases between the germline ends. CDR1 is SEHNR, CDR2 FQNEAQ, per germline (reference sequence). The CDR3 runs 13 residues. The chain's CDR3 is CASSLSFNQPQHF. DNA of the CDR3: TGTGCCAGCAGCTTGAGTTTCAATCAGCCCCAGCATTTT.

V gene TRBV10-2 combines with J gene TRBJ1-5, with TRBD1 matching over 7 bases. Trimming at V came to 6 bases and at J to 4 bases, leaving 6 bases not matched to a gene. This CDR3 is built from 14 residues. In germline, CDR1 is WSHSY, CDR2 SAAADI. The CDR3 DNA sequence: TGCGCCAGCAGCGGGGACAGCCCGAATCAGCCCCAGCATTTT. Its translation is CASSGDSPNQPQHF.

This rearrangement joins TRBV6-6 to TRBJ2-7; 8 bases map to TRBD1. Germline CDR1 and CDR2: MNHNY and SVGAGI (reference sequence). CDR3 size: 15 residues. Losses at the gene ends were 3 bases for V and 3 bases for J; bases not matched to a gene: 7. CDR3 sequence (DNA): TGTGCCAGCAGTTATTTCTCGACAGGGGACTACGAGCAGTACTTC. It specifies CASSYFSTGDYEQYF.

V is TRBV28 and J is TRBJ1-5; D gene ambiguous. Germline V gives CDR1 MDHEN, CDR2 SYDVKM. The V gene lost 5 bases and the J gene lost 0 bases, with 5 bases spanning the gap. This CDR3 is 13 amino acids long. In DNA, the CDR3 is TGTGCCAGCAGTCATATTAGCAATCAGCCCCAGCATTTT. Its protein product is CASSHISNQPQHF.

There are many counts of this clonotype. The chain is built from TRBV7-9 and TRBJ2-4, with 10 bases lining up with TRBD2. Germline V gene lookup returns CDR1 SEHNR and CDR2 FQNEAQ (reference sequence). This CDR3 is 17 amino acids long. Unmatched junction bases numbered 10, after V lost 8 bases and J lost 0 bases. In nucleotides, the CDR3 is TGTGCCAGCTCGTTGGAAGCGGGGGGGCCAGCCAAAAACATTCAGTACTTC. This sequence encodes CASSLEAGGPAKNIQYF.

In its sample, this clonotype was seen many times. CDR3 coding DNA: TGTGCCAGCAGCTTCGCCAGCTATGGCTACACCTTC. Its protein is CASSFASYGYTF. The V call is TRBV5-5, the J call TRBJ1-2, with no clear D. This CDR3 contains 12 residues. Trimming cost V 2 bases and J 4 bases, with 6 bases left between them. Per the germline V gene, CDR1 is SGHKS and CDR2 is YYEKEE (reference sequence).

This clonotype was found many times. This rearrangement joins TRBV20-1 to TRBJ1-5, with 7 bases that match TRBD1. V was pared by 2 bases and J by 6 bases, with 16 bases of the junction left unmatched. The CDR3 has 17 residues. Germline CDR1 reads DFQATT; CDR2 reads SNEGSKA (reference sequence). CDR3 in DNA: TGCAGTGCTAGAAGCAGCTCAGGGGGTCAACTTGGTCAGCCCCAGCATTTT. Its translation: CSARSSSGGQLGQPQHF.

In its sample, this clonotype was seen many times. V gene TRBV18 combines with J gene TRBJ1-4; a weak D match, TRBD1 (6 bases). V was cut by 1 base and J by 0 bases, with 12 bases left in between. This CDR3 region has 17 residues. Germline assignment: CDR1 KGHSH and CDR2 LQKENI. The CDR3 DNA follows: TGTGCCAGCTCACCACAGGGACGGGACACAACTAATGAAAAACTGTTTTTT. Translation: CASSPQGRDTTNEKLFF.